Listed here are 2 T cell receptor beta chains from one sample, sequenced in a study of CD8 T cells in ankylosing spondylitis. TCRdb re-derived calls from the 5' RACE reads in MiXCR, one entry per CDR3 protein. This table holds roughly 200,000 distinct CDR3 sequences, roughly 25% found once. Sequencing was carried out using blood, either unsorted or a sorted T cell fraction (not recorded which). The receptors here all came from a male donor with ankylosing spondylitis or in good health (not recorded which).

This clonotype was observed many times. The chain is built from TRBV12-3 or TRBV12-4 and TRBJ2-3; D is undetermined. The CDR3 covers 12 residues. Trimming took 3 bases from V and 7 from J, leaving 8 bases between them. The CDR3 reads CASSLGINTQYF. The CDR3 coding sequence is TGTGCCAGCAGTTTGGGGATAAATACGCAGTATTTT.

This clonotype was observed at least ten times. The chain combines TRBV29-1 with TRBJ2-1; 14 nucleotides match TRBD2. The trim removed 6 bases at V and 5 bases at J, leaving 6 bases unmatched. There are 15 residues in the CDR3. Per germline, CDR1 SQVTM and CDR2 ANQGSEA. The CDR3 loop reads CSVARLAGGDNEQFF. DNA of the CDR3: TGCAGCGTGGCCAGACTAGCGGGAGGGGACAATGAGCAGTTCTTC.